These T cell receptor beta chains were read from a single sample in a study of blood T cell repertoires in COVID-19. Data came from immunoSEQ multiplex PCR; TCRdb stores just in-frame clones and leaves some out. Of over 150,000 clones detected, around nine tenths appear once; the ten largest clones hold around 0.5%. The sample was peripheral blood. These receptors came from a man in his 60s with COVID-19, enrolled during active disease. Each CDR3 is given without its conserved first and last residue. Each record gives: V gene, D gene, J gene, CDR3 protein. The D gene is left open where the match is weak.

v_gene: TRBV6-5; d_gene: .; j_gene: TRBJ2-7; CDR3aa: ASSYSSQGGAEQY
v_gene: TRBV18; d_gene: .; j_gene: TRBJ2-1; CDR3aa: ASRPDRNNEQF
v_gene: TRBV2; d_gene: TRBD1; j_gene: TRBJ1-5; CDR3aa: ASRGTGNQPQH
v_gene: TRBV23-1; d_gene: .; j_gene: TRBJ2-2; CDR3aa: ASSQPGHPNTGELF
v_gene: TRBV18; d_gene: TRBD1; j_gene: TRBJ1-5; CDR3aa: ASSPLAGTGSNQPQH
v_gene: TRBV19; d_gene: .; j_gene: TRBJ1-5; CDR3aa: ASSGGGNQPQH
v_gene: TRBV5-8; d_gene: TRBD1; j_gene: TRBJ1-5; CDR3aa: ASTEGMTGGTRGGQPQH
v_gene: TRBV7-9; d_gene: .; j_gene: TRBJ1-2; CDR3aa: ASSLQGGYGYT
v_gene: TRBV7-2; d_gene: TRBD2; j_gene: TRBJ2-2; CDR3aa: ASSPRSGLAGVGGELF
v_gene: TRBV6-5; d_gene: TRBD1; j_gene: TRBJ1-2; CDR3aa: ASWGTGHYGYT